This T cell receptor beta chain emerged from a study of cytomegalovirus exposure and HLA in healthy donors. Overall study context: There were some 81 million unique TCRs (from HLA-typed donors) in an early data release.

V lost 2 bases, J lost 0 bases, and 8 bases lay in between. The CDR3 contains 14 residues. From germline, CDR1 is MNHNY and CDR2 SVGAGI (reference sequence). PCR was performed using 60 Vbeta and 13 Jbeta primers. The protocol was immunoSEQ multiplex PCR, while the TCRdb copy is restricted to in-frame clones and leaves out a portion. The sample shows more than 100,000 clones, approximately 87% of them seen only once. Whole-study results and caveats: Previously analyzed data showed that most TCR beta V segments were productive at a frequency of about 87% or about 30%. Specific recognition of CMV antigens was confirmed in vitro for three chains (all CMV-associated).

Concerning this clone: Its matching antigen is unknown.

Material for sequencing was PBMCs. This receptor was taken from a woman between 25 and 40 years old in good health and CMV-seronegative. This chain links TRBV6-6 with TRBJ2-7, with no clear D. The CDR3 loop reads CASSYRSSSYEQYF. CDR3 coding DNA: TGTGCCAGCAGTTACCGGAGTAGCTCCTACGAGCAGTACTTC.